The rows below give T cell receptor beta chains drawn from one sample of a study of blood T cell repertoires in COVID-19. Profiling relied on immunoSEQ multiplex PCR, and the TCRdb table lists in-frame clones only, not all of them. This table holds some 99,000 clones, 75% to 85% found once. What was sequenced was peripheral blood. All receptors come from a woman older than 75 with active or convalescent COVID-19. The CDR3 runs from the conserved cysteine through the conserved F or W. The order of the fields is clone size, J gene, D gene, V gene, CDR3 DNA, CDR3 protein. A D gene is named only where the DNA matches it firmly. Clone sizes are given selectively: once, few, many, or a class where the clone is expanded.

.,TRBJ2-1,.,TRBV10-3,TGTGCCATCAGTACGACGGAACCGGGTAAAAATGAGCAGTTCTTC,CAISTTEPGKNEQFF
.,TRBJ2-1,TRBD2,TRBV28,TGTGCCAGCAGCCGGGGACTAGCGGGAGTCTTTGAGCAGTTCTTC,CASSRGLAGVFEQFF
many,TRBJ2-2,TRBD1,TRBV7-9,TGTGCCAGCAGCTGGACAGGGGGCTACACCGGGGAGCTGTTTTTT,CASSWTGGYTGELFF
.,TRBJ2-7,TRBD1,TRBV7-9,TGTGCCAGCAGCCCCCCCCCTGGGGACAGAGCTTACTACGAGCAGTACTTC,CASSPPPGDRAYYEQYF
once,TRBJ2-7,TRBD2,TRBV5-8,TGTGCCAGCAGCCCCCCGCGGGGGACCTCCTACGAGCAGTACTTC,CASSPPRGTSYEQYF
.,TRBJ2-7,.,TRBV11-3,TGTGCCAGCAGCTATTCCCCCGGTTACGAGCAGTACTTC,CASSYSPGYEQYF
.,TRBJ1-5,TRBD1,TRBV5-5,TGTGCCAGCAGCACCGGGACAGGGGGGCATCAGCCCCAGCATTTT,CASSTGTGGHQPQHF
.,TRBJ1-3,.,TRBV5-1,TGCGCCAGCAGCTTGGACCCACAGGGCTCTGGAAACACCATATATTTT,CASSLDPQGSGNTIYF
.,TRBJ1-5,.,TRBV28,TGTGCCAGCAGTACCCGCCAGCAGCCCCAGCATTTT,CASSTRQQPQHF
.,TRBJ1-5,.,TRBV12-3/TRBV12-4,TGTGCCAGCAGTCGGGCGGGGCTTCAGCCCCAGCATTTT,CASSRAGLQPQHF
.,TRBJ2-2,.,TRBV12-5,TGTGCTAGTGCCCTGAACACCGGGGAGCTGTTTTTT,CASALNTGELFF
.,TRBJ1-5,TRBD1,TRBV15,TGTGCCACCAGCAGGCTTGGTGGGACAGGGGGCCTTAATCAGCCCCAGCATTTT,CATSRLGGTGGLNQPQHF
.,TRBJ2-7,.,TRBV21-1,TGTGCCAGCGAAAAACGGACAGGCCCCGGGGAGCAGTACTTC,CASEKRTGPGEQYF
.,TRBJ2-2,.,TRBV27,TGTGCCAGCAGTTCCCCAGGGCGAAGAATGAACACCGGGGAGCTGTTTTTT,CASSSPGRRMNTGELFF
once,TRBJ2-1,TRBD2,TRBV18,TGTGCCAGCTCACCCGGACTAGCGGGTTACAATGAGCAGTTCTTC,CASSPGLAGYNEQFF
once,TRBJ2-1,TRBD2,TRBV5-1,TGCGCCAGCAGCTATAGCGGGAGGGACTACAATGAGCAGTTCTTC,CASSYSGRDYNEQFF
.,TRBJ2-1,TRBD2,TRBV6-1,TGTGCCAGCAGTGAAGTTGGAGCGGGGCTTTACAATGAGCAGTTCTTC,CASSEVGAGLYNEQFF
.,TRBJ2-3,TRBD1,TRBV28,TGTGCCAGCAGTCCGGGACAGGGCACAGATACGCAGTATTTT,CASSPGQGTDTQYF
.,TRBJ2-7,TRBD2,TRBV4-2,TGTGCCAGCAGCCAAGTTCGAGCGGGAGATCAGTACTTC,CASSQVRAGDQYF
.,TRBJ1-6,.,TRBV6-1,TGTGCCAGCAGTGAAGTTGGGGGGAGCTCCTATAATTCACCCCTCCACTTT,CASSEVGGSSYNSPLHF
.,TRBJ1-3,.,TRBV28,TGTGCCAGCAGTCGGACATATGGAAACACCATATATTTT,CASSRTYGNTIYF
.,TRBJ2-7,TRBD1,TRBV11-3,TGTGCCATCGAGGGACAAGGGGGCCAGGGGTCCTACGAGCAGTACTTC,CAIEGQGGQGSYEQYF
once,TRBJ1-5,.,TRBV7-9,TGTGCCAGCAGCCTTCCCAATCAGCCCCAGCATTTT,CASSLPNQPQHF
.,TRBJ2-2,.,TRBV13,TGTGCCAGCAGCTCGGGACTTTACCGGGAGCTGTTTTTT,CASSSGLYRELFF
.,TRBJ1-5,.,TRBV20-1,TGCAGTGCTAGTCCCGGGGTACGGCAGCCCCAGCATTTT,CSASPGVRQPQHF
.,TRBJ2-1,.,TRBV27,TGTGCCAGCAGTCTTAACCGGGTTACCCGGCCCTCCTACAATGAGCAGTTCTTC,CASSLNRVTRPSYNEQFF
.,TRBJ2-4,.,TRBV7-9,TGTGCCAGCAGCCCCGGCAGGGACATTCAGTACTTC,CASSPGRDIQYF